Listed below are T cell receptor beta chains from one sample, sequenced in a study of shared clonotypes between healthy human individuals. Here immunoSEQ multiplex PCR was the method, and the copy in TCRdb shows in-frame clones only, minus some. This sample yields 2 million to 2.5 million clones, of which almost 96% are seen a single time; around 0.13% belongs to the top ten. The sample consisted of naive CD4+ T cells sorted from blood. The receptor source for this set is a man between 18 and 29 years old in good health. CDR3s include the opening cysteine and the closing phenylalanine or tryptophan. D genes are given only for firm matches. Expanded clones are given a class, and other clones once, few, many or no size at all.

V gene: TRBV6-5; J gene: TRBJ2-7; D gene: TRBD2; clone size: NA; CDR3 protein: CASSYSLSGRGYEQYF; CDR3 DNA: TGTGCCAGCAGTTACTCGCTCAGCGGGAGAGGGTACGAGCAGTACTTC
V gene: TRBV18; J gene: TRBJ1-6; D gene: NA; clone size: few; CDR3 protein: CASSPQGYGSPLHF; CDR3 DNA: TGTGCCAGCTCACCGCAGGGATACGGATCACCCCTCCACTTT
V gene: TRBV10-3; J gene: TRBJ1-1; D gene: NA; clone size: once; CDR3 protein: CAISQGRGNTEAFF; CDR3 DNA: TGTGCCATCAGCCAAGGCAGGGGTAACACTGAAGCTTTCTTT
V gene: TRBV30; J gene: TRBJ2-2; D gene: TRBD1; clone size: NA; CDR3 protein: CAWSVRQGAPELFF; CDR3 DNA: TGTGCCTGGAGTGTCCGACAGGGTGCCCCTGAGCTGTTTTTT
V gene: TRBV6-5; J gene: TRBJ1-2; D gene: TRBD1; clone size: NA; CDR3 protein: CASSRQGLAGYTF; CDR3 DNA: TGTGCCAGCAGCAGACAGGGGTTGGCTGGCTACACCTTC
V gene: TRBV27; J gene: TRBJ1-3; D gene: NA; clone size: NA; CDR3 protein: CASSLSGTPDTIYF; CDR3 DNA: TGTGCCAGCAGTTTATCGGGGACGCCCGACACCATATATTTT
V gene: TRBV10-3; J gene: TRBJ2-1; D gene: NA; clone size: once; CDR3 protein: CAISDRSGSYNEQFF; CDR3 DNA: TGTGCCATCAGCGACAGGTCCGGCTCCTACAATGAGCAGTTCTTC
V gene: TRBV11-3; J gene: TRBJ2-5; D gene: TRBD1; clone size: once; CDR3 protein: CASSLRTGSQETQYF; CDR3 DNA: TGTGCCAGCAGCCTACGGACAGGGAGCCAAGAGACCCAGTACTTC
V gene: TRBV11-2; J gene: TRBJ2-3; D gene: TRBD2; clone size: NA; CDR3 protein: CASSRLGAGGSDTQYF; CDR3 DNA: TGTGCCAGCAGTCGACTTGGAGCGGGAGGCTCAGATACGCAGTATTTT
V gene: TRBV13; J gene: TRBJ2-1; D gene: NA; clone size: once; CDR3 protein: CASSQPYLDEQFF; CDR3 DNA: TGTGCCAGCAGCCAACCCTATTTGGATGAGCAGTTCTTC
V gene: TRBV10-1; J gene: TRBJ2-7; D gene: NA; clone size: once; CDR3 protein: CASSAQRAPYEQYF; CDR3 DNA: TGCGCCAGCAGTGCCCAGCGGGCCCCCTACGAGCAGTACTTC
V gene: TRBV30; J gene: TRBJ2-7; D gene: TRBD1; clone size: NA; CDR3 protein: CAWSGGTGSYEQYF; CDR3 DNA: TGTGCCTGGAGTGGGGGGACAGGGTCCTACGAGCAGTACTTC
V gene: TRBV9; J gene: TRBJ1-3; D gene: NA; clone size: NA; CDR3 protein: CASSVEARGGGNTIYF; CDR3 DNA: TGTGCCAGCAGCGTAGAGGCCCGTGGTGGTGGTAACACCATATATTTT
V gene: TRBV7-2; J gene: TRBJ1-3; D gene: NA; clone size: NA; CDR3 protein: CASSLAYSGNTIYF; CDR3 DNA: TGTGCCAGCAGCTTAGCGTACTCTGGAAACACCATATATTTT
V gene: TRBV19; J gene: TRBJ2-5; D gene: NA; clone size: NA; CDR3 protein: CASSMSSPETQYF; CDR3 DNA: TGTGCCAGTAGTATGTCTTCGCCAGAGACCCAGTACTTC
V gene: TRBV9; J gene: TRBJ2-3; D gene: TRBD2; clone size: NA; CDR3 protein: CASSVGTSGGEADTQYF; CDR3 DNA: TGTGCCAGCAGCGTAGGGACTAGCGGGGGGGAGGCAGATACGCAGTATTTT
V gene: TRBV7-2; J gene: TRBJ2-7; D gene: NA; clone size: NA; CDR3 protein: CASSLVDDRSYEQYF; CDR3 DNA: TGTGCCAGCAGCTTAGTAGACGACAGATCCTACGAGCAGTACTTC
V gene: TRBV7-2; J gene: TRBJ2-7; D gene: NA; clone size: few; CDR3 protein: CASSPWVDHEQYF; CDR3 DNA: TGTGCCAGCAGCCCCTGGGTGGACCACGAGCAGTACTTC
V gene: TRBV4-2; J gene: TRBJ2-3; D gene: TRBD2; clone size: NA; CDR3 protein: CASSQTVAGGPSTDTQYF; CDR3 DNA: TGTGCCAGCAGCCAAACGGTAGCGGGGGGCCCCAGCACAGATACGCAGTATTTT
V gene: TRBV10-2; J gene: TRBJ2-3; D gene: TRBD2; clone size: NA; CDR3 protein: CASRRTSEADTQYF; CDR3 DNA: TGCGCCAGCAGAAGGACTAGTGAGGCAGATACGCAGTATTTT
V gene: TRBV28; J gene: TRBJ1-4; D gene: NA; clone size: NA; CDR3 protein: CASSPLRGVTNEKLFF; CDR3 DNA: TGTGCCAGCAGTCCTCTCAGGGGTGTAACTAATGAAAAACTGTTTTTT
V gene: TRBV9; J gene: TRBJ2-2; D gene: NA; clone size: NA; CDR3 protein: CASSVQGGFKAGELFF; CDR3 DNA: TGTGCCAGCAGCGTCCAGGGGGGTTTTAAGGCCGGGGAGCTGTTTTTT
V gene: TRBV4-1; J gene: TRBJ1-4; D gene: TRBD1; clone size: NA; CDR3 protein: CASSQDRGTGVATNEKLFF; CDR3 DNA: TGCGCCAGCAGCCAAGATCGAGGGACAGGGGTTGCAACTAATGAAAAACTGTTTTTT
V gene: TRBV9; J gene: TRBJ1-2; D gene: TRBD1; clone size: NA; CDR3 protein: CASSGGQAYTF; CDR3 DNA: TGTGCCAGCAGCGGGGGACAGGCCTACACCTTC
V gene: TRBV28; J gene: TRBJ1-3; D gene: TRBD1; clone size: NA; CDR3 protein: CASNPETGTGYLSGNTIYF; CDR3 DNA: TGTGCCAGCAACCCCGAAACCGGGACAGGGTACCTCTCTGGAAACACCATATATTTT
V gene: TRBV18; J gene: TRBJ1-2; D gene: NA; clone size: NA; CDR3 protein: CASSPNPGIYGYTF; CDR3 DNA: TGTGCCAGCTCACCAAACCCAGGAATCTATGGCTACACCTTC
V gene: TRBV2; J gene: TRBJ2-5; D gene: NA; clone size: NA; CDR3 protein: CASTRAIDRETQYF; CDR3 DNA: TGTGCCAGCACCAGGGCGATTGACAGGGAGACCCAGTACTTC
V gene: TRBV10-3; J gene: TRBJ1-5; D gene: NA; clone size: once; CDR3 protein: CAISDRGVGYSNQPQHF; CDR3 DNA: TGTGCCATCAGTGATAGGGGGGTGGGATATAGCAATCAGCCCCAGCATTTT
V gene: TRBV6-1; J gene: TRBJ2-7; D gene: TRBD1; clone size: NA; CDR3 protein: CASIIARGNYEQYF; CDR3 DNA: TGTGCCAGCATTATTGCCAGGGGGAACTACGAGCAGTACTTC
V gene: TRBV5-1; J gene: TRBJ2-7; D gene: NA; clone size: once; CDR3 protein: CASSPSDQLPSYEQYF; CDR3 DNA: TGCGCCAGCAGCCCTTCAGACCAGCTACCCTCCTACGAGCAGTACTTC
V gene: TRBV2; J gene: TRBJ1-6; D gene: TRBD1; clone size: NA; CDR3 protein: CASQGASSYNSPLHF; CDR3 DNA: TGTGCCAGCCAGGGGGCGAGCTCCTATAATTCACCCCTCCACTTT
V gene: TRBV19; J gene: TRBJ1-3; D gene: NA; clone size: NA; CDR3 protein: CASSTRDGLSGNTIYF; CDR3 DNA: TGTGCCAGTAGTACCCGGGACGGGTTGTCTGGAAACACCATATATTTT
V gene: TRBV7-2; J gene: TRBJ1-4; D gene: NA; clone size: NA; CDR3 protein: CASSLVTGIGEKLFF; CDR3 DNA: TGTGCCAGCAGCTTAGTTACGGGTATTGGTGAAAAACTGTTTTTT
V gene: TRBV5-6; J gene: TRBJ1-2; D gene: NA; clone size: NA; CDR3 protein: CASSPTGVYGYTF; CDR3 DNA: TGTGCCAGCAGCCCAACCGGGGTCTATGGCTACACCTTC
V gene: TRBV18; J gene: TRBJ1-2; D gene: NA; clone size: NA; CDR3 protein: CASSPAEQGQGYTF; CDR3 DNA: TGTGCCAGCTCACCAGCTGAACAGGGTCAGGGCTACACCTTC
V gene: TRBV9; J gene: TRBJ1-1; D gene: TRBD1; clone size: NA; CDR3 protein: CASSAGTGKQVTEAFF; CDR3 DNA: TGTGCCAGCAGTGCCGGGACAGGGAAGCAAGTCACTGAAGCTTTCTTT
V gene: TRBV2; J gene: TRBJ2-3; D gene: NA; clone size: NA; CDR3 protein: CASRGNGDTQYF; CDR3 DNA: TGTGCCAGCAGGGGGAACGGAGATACGCAGTATTTT
V gene: TRBV11-3; J gene: TRBJ2-7; D gene: NA; clone size: once; CDR3 protein: CASSLGTVGGPGEQYF; CDR3 DNA: TGTGCCAGCAGCTTAGGAACAGTAGGAGGGCCTGGCGAGCAGTACTTC
V gene: TRBV5-1; J gene: TRBJ1-4; D gene: NA; clone size: NA; CDR3 protein: CASSLVGSGEKLFF; CDR3 DNA: TGCGCCAGCAGCTTGGTGGGCAGCGGTGAAAAACTGTTTTTT
V gene: TRBV6-1; J gene: TRBJ2-5; D gene: NA; clone size: NA; CDR3 protein: CASSAGGSGETQYF; CDR3 DNA: TGTGCCAGCAGCGCAGGGGGGTCAGGAGAGACCCAGTACTTC
V gene: TRBV6-1; J gene: TRBJ2-7; D gene: NA; clone size: NA; CDR3 protein: CASSEEVRTTWDEQYF; CDR3 DNA: TGTGCCAGCAGTGAAGAAGTCCGGACTACCTGGGACGAGCAGTACTTC
V gene: TRBV5-1; J gene: TRBJ2-2; D gene: TRBD2; clone size: NA; CDR3 protein: CASSLTSGIGELFF; CDR3 DNA: TGCGCCAGCAGCCTGACTAGCGGGATCGGGGAGCTGTTTTTT
V gene: TRBV29-1; J gene: TRBJ2-3; D gene: TRBD2; clone size: NA; CDR3 protein: CSLGLAGATDTQYF; CDR3 DNA: TGCAGCTTAGGACTAGCGGGGGCCACAGATACGCAGTATTTT
V gene: TRBV10-2; J gene: TRBJ2-3; D gene: TRBD2; clone size: NA; CDR3 protein: CASSPGLGTDTQYF; CDR3 DNA: TGCGCCAGCAGCCCGGGACTAGGGACAGATACGCAGTATTTT
V gene: TRBV28; J gene: TRBJ2-2; D gene: NA; clone size: NA; CDR3 protein: CATTQGNTGELFF; CDR3 DNA: TGTGCCACTACACAGGGTAACACCGGGGAGCTGTTTTTT
V gene: TRBV2; J gene: TRBJ2-3; D gene: NA; clone size: once; CDR3 protein: CASSARVRDTQYF; CDR3 DNA: TGTGCCAGCAGTGCCAGGGTAAGAGATACGCAGTATTTT
V gene: TRBV2; J gene: TRBJ1-6; D gene: NA; clone size: NA; CDR3 protein: CASREGQLNNSPLHF; CDR3 DNA: TGTGCCAGCAGGGAAGGACAGCTAAATAATTCACCCCTCCACTTT
V gene: TRBV6-5; J gene: TRBJ2-7; D gene: NA; clone size: NA; CDR3 protein: CASSQTSGSYEQYF; CDR3 DNA: TGTGCCAGCAGCCAGACTAGTGGGAGCTACGAGCAGTACTTC